A selection of T cell receptor beta chains follows, all from one sample in a study of blood T cell repertoires in COVID-19. Profiled with immunoSEQ multiplex PCR; TCRdb holds only in-frame clones, not every one. The table records hundreds of thousands of clones, 87% of them present only once. Sample: PBMCs or T cells enriched from blood (not recorded which). The receptors derive from a woman under 30 who had recovered from COVID-19. The conserved cysteine and the conserved F or W are not part of the CDR3 here.

TRBV7-2,TRBJ2-3,ASSLAQRGSTRDTQY
TRBV19,TRBJ2-1,ASSIGGRAWGEQF
TRBV6-5,TRBJ1-1,ASRSQGNTEAF
TRBV7-2,TRBJ2-7,ASSFPTSGIGGFEQY
TRBV20-1,TRBJ2-1,SASRGFSSYNEQF
TRBV14,TRBJ2-2,ASSPFRGRDRSTGELF
TRBV7-7,TRBJ2-5,ASSLGLWEETQY
TRBV7-2,TRBJ1-3,ASSATRVSANTIY
TRBV12-3/TRBV12-4,TRBJ2-2,ASSFLGRPELF
TRBV19,TRBJ1-2,ASSPLEGLNYGYT
TRBV4-2,TRBJ1-6,ASSQTGTGGYNSPLH
TRBV9,TRBJ1-1,ASSVGGGGPTEAF
TRBV5-6,TRBJ1-2,ASSSTTGAPRRGYGYT
TRBV10-3,TRBJ1-6,AISRDRGGLYSPLH
TRBV27,TRBJ2-5,ASSANLLAGEETQY
TRBV9,TRBJ1-2,ASSPLVSGTGGYT
TRBV5-1,TRBJ2-1,ASSSWGQGFDEQF
TRBV6-2/TRBV6-3,TRBJ1-1,ASSYASNRGLTEAF
TRBV6-5,TRBJ1-1,ASSIQTGGNTEAF
TRBV19,TRBJ2-3,ASSTLLAGGTDTQY
TRBV4-3,TRBJ2-1,ASSHISGRAAYNEQF
TRBV4-2,TRBJ1-5,ASSQELSRVNQPQH
TRBV30,TRBJ1-6,AWSWDTYNSPLH
TRBV11-2,TRBJ2-3,ASSLGGGTSGDTQY
TRBV7-2,TRBJ1-1,ASSLALRSGEAF
TRBV27,TRBJ1-1,ASSYGGANTEAF
TRBV6-2/TRBV6-3,TRBJ2-7,ASSYFRGYEQY
TRBV15,TRBJ2-6,ATSTRTGPAGGANVLT
TRBV4-2,TRBJ2-6,ASSQDPRTGAGANVLT
TRBV12-3/TRBV12-4,TRBJ1-6,ASGTGNSPLH
TRBV4-1,TRBJ2-7,ASSQRWLGSGRVYEQY
TRBV10-3,TRBJ1-1,AISDPGQGYTEAF
TRBV27,TRBJ2-7,ASRSEPGQGAGEQY
TRBV20-1,TRBJ1-2,SASAGGSGQGNYGYT
TRBV6-4,TRBJ1-6,ASSDPQGFRYNSPLH
TRBV6-5,TRBJ1-2,ASSDPGYGYT
TRBV6-5,TRBJ2-2,ASSSWTGRTGELF
TRBV6-5,TRBJ1-2,ASTKQGWLGGYT
TRBV5-6,TRBJ2-1,ASSPQGSVNNEQF
TRBV7-8,TRBJ2-3,ASSLNRDYHTDTQY
TRBV7-2,TRBJ1-1,ASSLQTGEYTEAF
TRBV9,TRBJ1-2,ASSAGGRYGYT
TRBV19,TRBJ1-1,ASSIQGLNTEAF
TRBV7-2,TRBJ1-5,ASSLAGTDNQPQH
TRBV6-5,TRBJ2-3,ASSLGLAGVTDTQY
TRBV19,TRBJ1-2,ASTPTGVGYGYT
TRBV14,TRBJ1-6,ASSQGLDSPLH
TRBV7-2,TRBJ2-2,ASRGGGRASRGELF
TRBV2,TRBJ1-5,ASSSQGYQPQH
TRBV7-3,TRBJ2-2,ASSFGGSAGELF
TRBV14,TRBJ2-7,ASSLGIGYEQY
TRBV5-1,TRBJ1-2,ASSRSPPGQGVNGYT
TRBV7-6,TRBJ1-2,ASRGQEDGYT
TRBV20-1,TRBJ1-6,SASTQGSYNSPLH
TRBV30,TRBJ1-5,AWSERGLSNQPQH
TRBV2,TRBJ1-1,ASSEAQRGAF
TRBV4-1,TRBJ2-7,ASSLIYTGTGAYEQY